The rows below give T cell receptor beta chains drawn from one sample of a study of cytomegalovirus exposure and HLA in healthy donors. Libraries were prepared by immunoSEQ multiplex PCR; TCRdb keeps only in-frame clonotypes and omits some of them. Of more than 90,000 clones in the sample, around 80% were seen once. Sequencing was carried out using PBMCs. Source of these receptors: a human donor in good health. The CDR3 runs from the conserved cysteine through the conserved F or W. The D gene is left open where the match is weak. Only some rows state a clone size, as once, few, many or a class for expanded clones.

D gene: .
clone size: .
V gene: TRBV29-1
J gene: TRBJ1-2
CDR3 protein: CSVDGSGYTF
CDR3 DNA: TGCAGCGTAGATGGCTCTGGCTACACCTTC

D gene: .
clone size: .
V gene: TRBV7-2
J gene: TRBJ1-1
CDR3 protein: CASSLQGGNTEAFF
CDR3 DNA: TGTGCCAGCAGCTTACAGGGCGGGAACACTGAAGCTTTCTTT

D gene: .
clone size: .
V gene: TRBV5-1
J gene: TRBJ1-1
CDR3 protein: CASSLPKAPPEAFF
CDR3 DNA: TGCGCCAGCAGCTTGCCCAAAGCCCCCCCTGAAGCTTTCTTT

D gene: TRBD2
clone size: .
V gene: TRBV5-4
J gene: TRBJ2-1
CDR3 protein: CASSILTTSGRAGEQFF
CDR3 DNA: TGTGCCAGCAGCATATTAACGACTAGCGGGAGAGCAGGGGAGCAGTTCTTC

D gene: TRBD2
clone size: .
V gene: TRBV10-1
J gene: TRBJ2-2
CDR3 protein: CASSDGLSGRKPRPGELFF
CDR3 DNA: TGCGCCAGCAGTGATGGTCTGAGCGGGAGGAAACCGCGCCCCGGGGAGCTGTTTTTT

D gene: TRBD2
clone size: .
V gene: TRBV11-3
J gene: TRBJ2-3
CDR3 protein: CASSTRTSGTDTQYF
CDR3 DNA: TGTGCCAGCAGTACCCGGACTAGCGGCACAGATACGCAGTATTTT

D gene: .
clone size: .
V gene: TRBV10-3
J gene: TRBJ1-1
CDR3 protein: CAISRQLIGMNTEAFF
CDR3 DNA: TGTGCCATCAGCAGACAGCTCATCGGCATGAACACTGAAGCTTTCTTT

D gene: TRBD1
clone size: .
V gene: TRBV5-1
J gene: TRBJ2-7
CDR3 protein: CASSPTLPGQATNFYEQYF
CDR3 DNA: TGCGCCAGCAGCCCCACCCTCCCCGGACAGGCAACTAACTTCTACGAGCAGTACTTC

D gene: .
clone size: .
V gene: TRBV6-5
J gene: TRBJ1-2
CDR3 protein: CASMDLGTRNDYTF
CDR3 DNA: TGTGCCAGCATGGATCTCGGGACACGGAACGACTACACCTTC

D gene: TRBD1
clone size: .
V gene: TRBV5-1
J gene: TRBJ2-7
CDR3 protein: CASSLDRAYEQYF
CDR3 DNA: TGCGCCAGCAGTTTGGACAGGGCCTACGAGCAGTACTTC

D gene: TRBD1
clone size: .
V gene: TRBV11-2
J gene: TRBJ1-4
CDR3 protein: CASSLQGANEKLFF
CDR3 DNA: TGTGCCAGCAGTCTACAGGGGGCTAATGAAAAACTGTTTTTT

D gene: .
clone size: once
V gene: TRBV27
J gene: TRBJ2-3
CDR3 protein: CASRKTGSDTQYF
CDR3 DNA: TGTGCCAGCAGGAAAACAGGGAGCGATACGCAGTATTTT

D gene: TRBD2
clone size: few
V gene: TRBV5-8
J gene: TRBJ2-1
CDR3 protein: CASSLFLAGDGVNEQFF
CDR3 DNA: TGTGCCAGCAGCTTGTTCCTAGCGGGAGATGGGGTCAATGAGCAGTTCTTC

D gene: TRBD1
clone size: .
V gene: TRBV19
J gene: TRBJ2-7
CDR3 protein: CASSMDRGSEQYF
CDR3 DNA: TGTGCCAGTAGTATGGACAGGGGTTCCGAGCAGTACTTC

D gene: .
clone size: .
V gene: TRBV4-1
J gene: TRBJ1-4
CDR3 protein: CAGVRSWGEQGKLFF
CDR3 DNA: TGCGCCGGCGTTCGGTCTTGGGGGGAGCAGGGAAAACTGTTTTTT

D gene: .
clone size: .
V gene: TRBV11-2
J gene: TRBJ1-3
CDR3 protein: CASSLVASSGNTIYF
CDR3 DNA: TGTGCCAGCAGCTTAGTAGCTTCCTCTGGAAACACCATATATTTT

D gene: TRBD1
clone size: .
V gene: TRBV30
J gene: TRBJ1-6
CDR3 protein: CAWRQGNGNSPLHF
CDR3 DNA: TGTGCCTGGAGACAGGGGAACGGGAATTCACCCCTCCACTTT

D gene: TRBD1
clone size: few
V gene: TRBV29-1
J gene: TRBJ2-7
CDR3 protein: CSVKPGQVSSYEQYF
CDR3 DNA: TGCAGCGTTAAACCGGGACAGGTGAGCTCCTACGAGCAGTACTTC

D gene: .
clone size: once
V gene: TRBV7-6
J gene: TRBJ1-5
CDR3 protein: CASSKTGGVGPQHF
CDR3 DNA: TGTGCCAGCAGCAAGACCGGGGGGGTAGGGCCCCAGCATTTT

D gene: TRBD2
clone size: .
V gene: TRBV7-2
J gene: TRBJ2-5
CDR3 protein: CASSYRRLAGQETQYF
CDR3 DNA: TGTGCCAGCAGCTACCGGAGGCTAGCGGGACAAGAGACCCAGTACTTC

D gene: .
clone size: .
V gene: TRBV30
J gene: TRBJ1-6
CDR3 protein: CAWSVLQGRSPLHF
CDR3 DNA: TGTGCCTGGAGTGTACTGCAGGGGAGATCACCCCTCCACTTT

D gene: TRBD1
clone size: few
V gene: TRBV7-6
J gene: TRBJ1-1
CDR3 protein: CASSLDARGRGTEAFF
CDR3 DNA: TGTGCCAGCAGCTTGGACGCCAGGGGGCGCGGCACTGAAGCTTTCTTT

D gene: TRBD2
clone size: .
V gene: TRBV29-1
J gene: TRBJ2-2
CDR3 protein: CSVRGLAGANTGELFF
CDR3 DNA: TGCAGCGTGAGAGGACTAGCGGGAGCGAACACCGGGGAGCTGTTTTTT

D gene: TRBD2
clone size: .
V gene: TRBV14
J gene: TRBJ2-1
CDR3 protein: CASSHIGLAGYNEQFF
CDR3 DNA: TGTGCCAGCAGCCATATAGGCCTAGCGGGTTACAATGAGCAGTTCTTC

D gene: .
clone size: .
V gene: TRBV5-1
J gene: TRBJ2-5
CDR3 protein: CASREVGAGRETQYF
CDR3 DNA: TGCGCCAGCAGAGAGGTAGGGGCAGGTAGGGAGACCCAGTACTTC

D gene: .
clone size: .
V gene: TRBV5-4
J gene: TRBJ2-3
CDR3 protein: CASRREVWSVADTQYF
CDR3 DNA: TGTGCCAGCCGCCGTGAGGTGTGGTCGGTTGCAGATACGCAGTATTTT

D gene: .
clone size: .
V gene: TRBV27
J gene: TRBJ1-2
CDR3 protein: CASSLSSTVDYGYTF
CDR3 DNA: TGTGCCAGCAGTTTATCGAGCACGGTAGACTATGGCTACACCTTC